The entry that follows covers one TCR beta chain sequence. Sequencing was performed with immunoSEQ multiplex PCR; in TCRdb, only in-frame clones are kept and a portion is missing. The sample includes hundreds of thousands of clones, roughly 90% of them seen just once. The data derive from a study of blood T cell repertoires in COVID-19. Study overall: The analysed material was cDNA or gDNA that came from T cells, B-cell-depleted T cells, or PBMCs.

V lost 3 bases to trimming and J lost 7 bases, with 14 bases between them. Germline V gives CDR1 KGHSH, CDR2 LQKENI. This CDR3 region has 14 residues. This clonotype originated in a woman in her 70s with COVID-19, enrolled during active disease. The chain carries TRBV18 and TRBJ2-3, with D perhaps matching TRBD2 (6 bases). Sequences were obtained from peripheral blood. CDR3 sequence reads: CASSPPGERYTQYF. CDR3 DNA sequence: TGTGCCAGCTCACCCCCGGGGGAACGGTATACGCAGTATTTT.